This T cell receptor beta chain was captured by sequencing in a study of blood T cell repertoires in COVID-19. Study summary: PBMCs, B-cell-depleted T cells, or T cells provided the cDNA or gDNA that made up the material.

Authors' data handling: Estimation of nucleated cell counts was performed using reference gene primer amplification. Method: immunoSEQ multiplex PCR; TCRdb's copy keeps in-frame clones and lacks some. The D gene and trimming were derived from the DNA, and the V and J assignments and clone size from that table. The sample has around 150,000 clones, roughly 89% seen once; the top ten hold under 10%. The source material was peripheral blood. The origin of this receptor is a man aged 25-45 years with COVID-19, enrolled during active disease.

The CDR3 region is CASNSGRHNEQFF. The DNA for the CDR3 is TGTGCCAGCAATTCAGGGCGGCACAATGAGCAGTTCTTC. The chain couples TRBV9 to TRBJ2-1; D is perhaps TRBD1 (5 bases). The germline CDR1 and CDR2 sequences are SGDLS and YYNGEE. Trimming took off 6 bases at V and 5 bases at J, with 12 bases between the two ends. The CDR3 totals 13 residues.